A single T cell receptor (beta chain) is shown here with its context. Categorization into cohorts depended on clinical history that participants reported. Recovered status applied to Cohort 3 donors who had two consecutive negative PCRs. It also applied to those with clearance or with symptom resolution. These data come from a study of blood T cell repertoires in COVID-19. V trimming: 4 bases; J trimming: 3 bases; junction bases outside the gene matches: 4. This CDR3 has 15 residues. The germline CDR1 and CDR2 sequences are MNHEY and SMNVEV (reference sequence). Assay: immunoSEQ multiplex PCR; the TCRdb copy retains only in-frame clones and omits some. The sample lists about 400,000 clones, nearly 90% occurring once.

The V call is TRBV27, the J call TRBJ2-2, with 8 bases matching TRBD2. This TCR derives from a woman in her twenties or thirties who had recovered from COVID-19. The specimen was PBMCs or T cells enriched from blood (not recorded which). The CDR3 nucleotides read TGTGCCAGCAGTTCCGCGGGGGGATACACCGGGGAGCTGTTTTTT. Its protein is CASSSAGGYTGELFF.